Each of the 16 T cell receptor beta chains below was sequenced from the same sample in a study of blood T cell repertoires in COVID-19. Sequenced by immunoSEQ multiplex PCR; TCRdb stores in-frame clones only, minus some. This table has approximately 210,000 clones, 75% to 85% appearing once. The sequenced sample consisted of PBMCs or T cells enriched from blood (not recorded which). The receptor source for this set is a man aged 25 to 40 with acute COVID-19.

The chain carries TRBV18 and TRBJ1-6; D is perhaps TRBD1 (6 bases). V lost 7 bases, J lost 4 bases, and 11 bases lay in between. Germline V lookup: CDR1 KGHSH, CDR2 LQKENI. The CDR3 totals 14 residues. CDR3: CASWMGQYNSPLHF. The CDR3 coding sequence is TGTGCCAGCTGGATGGGACAATATAATTCACCCCTCCACTTT.

This chain connects TRBV12-3 or TRBV12-4 to TRBJ2-7; a weak D match, TRBD2 (5 bases). This CDR3 has 13 amino acids. V dropped 3 bases and J dropped 4 bases, with 10 bases sitting between them. CDR3 loop: CASSLPGKYEQYF. The CDR3 nucleotides are TGTGCCAGCAGTTTGCCGGGGAAGTACGAGCAGTACTTC.

The genes are TRBV5-6 and TRBJ2-1, with TRBD1 identical over 8 bases. The CDR3 is 13 amino acids. With V trimmed by 4 bases and J by 14 bases, 11 bases remained unmatched. Germline CDR1 is SGHDT and CDR2 is YYEEEE. This CDR3 reads CASSQNRGWYEFF. CDR3 DNA: TGTGCCAGCAGCCAAAACAGGGGGTGGTACGAGTTCTTC.

This chain joins TRBV5-4 and TRBJ2-7; 9 positions agree with TRBD1. From germline, CDR1 is SGHNT and CDR2 YYREEE (reference sequence). The CDR3 consists of 14 residues. Losses at the gene ends were 3 bases for V and 6 bases for J; bases not matched to a gene: 7. Here the CDR3 DNA reads TGTGCCAGCAGCTCCAGACAGGGGGGGCTCGAGCAGTACTTC. Amino acid sequence: CASSSRQGGLEQYF.

The chain has TRBV4-1 and TRBJ2-3, with TRBD2 identical over 9 bases. CDR1 is MGHRA, CDR2 YSYEKL, per germline. Unmatched junction bases numbered 7, after V lost 1 base and J lost 2 bases. This CDR3 contains 17 residues. The chain's CDR3 is CASSQVRGGGVTDTQYF. The CDR3 region has the DNA TGCGCCAGCAGCCAAGTCCGCGGGGGGGGAGTCACAGATACGCAGTATTTT.

The chain uses TRBV21-1 and TRBJ1-5; the D call of TRBD1 is as the table states it, not checked on the DNA. TRBV21-1 is an annotated pseudogene. This CDR3 is built from 18 residues. CDR3 region: CASSKGKGANRGEQPQHF. In DNA form, the CDR3 reads TGTGCCAGCAGCAAAGGGAAGGGCGCAAACAGGGGCGAACAGCCCCAGCATTTT.

The gene calls are TRBV5-6 and TRBJ1-1; possibly TRBD1 for D (5 bases). Germline values: CDR1 SGHDT, CDR2 YYEEEE. CDR3 length equals 13 residues. The ends were cut back, 2 bases at V and 3 bases at J, with 8 bases in the middle. The CDR3 nucleotides read TGTGCCAGCAGCTTCACAGGAGACACTGAAGCTTTCTTT. Protein sequence: CASSFTGDTEAFF.

DNA of the CDR3: TGTGCCAGCAGCTTATCCTCTTACGAGCAGTACTTC. Translated: CASSLSSYEQYF. This chain connects TRBV7-9 to TRBJ2-7, with D unclear. The germline V and J ends were trimmed by 2 bases and 4 bases, with 6 bases remaining between them. CDR1 and CDR2 from the germline V gene are SEHNR and FQNEAQ (reference sequence). This CDR3 comprises 12 residues.

This clone appeared a few times. The rearrangement joins TRBV6-5 to TRBJ1-5; no definite D call. Trimming cost V 7 bases and J 0 bases, with 10 bases left between them. The CDR3 contains 14 residues. Germline V lookup: CDR1 MNHEY, CDR2 SVGAGI. The CDR3 loop is CASTSVYSNQPQHF. CDR3 bases: TGTGCCAGCACGAGTGTTTATAGCAATCAGCCCCAGCATTTT.

CDR3 loop: CASSSSGMDEQFF. The CDR3 DNA reads as TGTGCCAGCAGCTCGAGCGGTATGGATGAGCAGTTCTTC. The rearrangement uses TRBV11-3 and TRBJ2-1, with D possibly matching TRBD2 (5 bases). Deletions cut 4 bases from V and 8 bases from J, with 12 bases between. Germline values: CDR1 SGHNT, CDR2 YENEEA. The CDR3 extends over 13 amino acids.

This chain connects TRBV14 to TRBJ2-5; the D is unclear. The V gene lost 0 bases and the J gene lost 4 bases, with 6 bases spanning the gap. Germline V CDR1 and CDR2: SGHDN, FVKESK. The CDR3 covers 13 residues. CDR3 nucleotides: TGTGCCAGCAGCCAAGAATGGAGAGAGACCCAGTACTTC. Amino acid sequence: CASSQEWRETQYF.

This clone occurred a few times. Here the CDR3 DNA reads TGTGCCAGCAGTCAATCCCGGGACAGGGTTCTGTTTTTT. Its protein product is CASSQSRDRVLFF. The J gene is TRBJ1-4, the V gene TRBV12-3 or TRBV12-4, with 9 positions matching TRBD1. V dropped 5 bases and J dropped 14; count of bases not matched to a gene: 9. The CDR3 is 13 residues long.

The chain carries TRBV5-4 and TRBJ1-1; the D gene is possibly TRBD1 (6 bases). The CDR3 is 15 amino acids. The V gene's germline CDR1 is SGHNT and CDR2 YYREEE (reference sequence). Trimming left V 5 bases short and J 5 bases short, with 19 bases between. The CDR3 DNA reads TGTGCCAGCAGTCCGGCGGGGGGGGCGAGGACTGAAGCTTTCTTT. It specifies CASSPAGGARTEAFF.

V and J are TRBV9 and TRBJ1-2; D ambiguous. This CDR3 has 14 amino acids. Germline CDR1 reads SGDLS; CDR2 reads YYNGEE. V was cut by 0 bases and J by 2 bases, with 8 bases left in between. The CDR3 DNA reads as TGTGCCAGCAGCGTAGGGGAGGTGAACTATGGCTACACCTTC. It translates to CASSVGEVNYGYTF. The whole variable domain, filled in from reference TRBV9 and TRBJ1-2, reads DSGVTQTPKHLITATGQRVTLRCSPRSGDLSVYWYQQSLDQGLQFLIQYYNGEERAKGNILERFSAQQFPDLHSELNLSSLELGDSALYFCASSVGEVNYGYTFGSGTRLTVV.

V and J are TRBV9 and TRBJ2-2; TRBD2 matches at 7 bases. This CDR3 spans 14 amino acids. J gave up 5 bases and V 5 bases, and 6 bases lay outside the gene matches. Germline V gene data show CDR1 as SGDLS and CDR2 as YYNGEE. CDR3 DNA: TGTGCCAGCAGGGGAAGCGGGGCTACCGGGGAGCTGTTTTTT. Translated, it gives CASRGSGATGELFF. The full variable domain, its missing parts supplied by reference TRBV9 and TRBJ2-2, is DSGVTQTPKHLITATGQRVTLRCSPRSGDLSVYWYQQSLDQGLQFLIQYYNGEERAKGNILERFSAQQFPDLHSELNLSSLELGDSALYFCASRGSGATGELFFGEGSRLTVL.

Notes on this clone: The same CDR3 can be traced to other DNA sequences in this sample. The rearrangement joins TRBV5-4 to TRBJ1-1; D not resolved. The CDR3 is 13 residues long. V lost 0 bases and J 1 base, leaving 4 bases between the germline ends. Germline-derived CDR1 and CDR2 are SGHNT and YYREEE (reference sequence). CDR3 sequence: CASSLGGNTEAFF. CDR3 nucleotides: TGTGCCAGCAGCTTGGGCGGGAACACTGAAGCTTTCTTT.